A single sample is the source of the 18 T cell receptor beta chains below, sequenced in a study of shared clonotypes between healthy human individuals. This table comes from immunoSEQ multiplex PCR, and its TCRdb copy is limited to in-frame clones, with some not included. The sample shows about 680,000 clones, about 80% of them seen only once. The material sequenced was memory CD4+ T cells sorted from blood. Documented subset: CD45RA-negative fraction. Receptors originate from a woman aged 25 to 39 in good health.

This clone was counted once. The rearrangement links TRBV5-4 to TRBJ2-3; 7 positions agree with TRBD2. Germline lookup yields CDR1 SGHNT and CDR2 YYREEE (reference sequence). The CDR3 runs to 14 residues. The V gene end was trimmed by 2 bases and the J gene end by 4 bases; junction bases not matched to a gene: 4. The CDR3 region has the DNA TGTGCCAGCAGCTTAAATAGCGGGCCAGATACGCAGTATTTT. This gives the protein CASSLNSGPDTQYF.

The rearrangement links TRBV2 to TRBJ2-1; weak D call: TRBD1 (6 bases). V lost 5 bases and J lost 0, with 11 bases in between. Germline V gene data show CDR1 as SNHLY and CDR2 as FYNNEI. This CDR3 has 15 amino acids. Here the CDR3 DNA reads TGTGCCAGCAGTCTTCAGGGGAGCTCCTACAATGAGCAGTTCTTC. This codes for CASSLQGSSYNEQFF.

This clone has only a few counts. The chain recombines TRBV7-8 with TRBJ2-1; perhaps TRBD2 as D (5 bases). The CDR3 contains 15 residues. Germline loops: CDR1 SGHVS, CDR2 FQNEAQ. The V end lost 5 bases, the J end lost 8 bases, and 19 bases lay between the germline ends. In nucleotides, the CDR3 is TGTGCCAGCAGCATCCGGGAAATCAGTAGCGATGAGCAGTTCTTC. Protein sequence: CASSIREISSDEQFF.

This clone appeared a few times. The chain uses TRBV9 and TRBJ2-1; D is possibly TRBD1 or TRBD2 (5 bases each). The CDR3 spans 17 residues. V gave up 6 bases and J gave up 0 bases, with 19 bases separating them. The germline CDR1 and CDR2 sequences are SGDLS and YYNGEE. CDR3 amino acids: CASTPLSEGRSYNEQFF. CDR3 DNA: TGTGCCAGCACCCCACTCTCCGAGGGGCGCTCCTACAATGAGCAGTTCTTC.

The V gene is TRBV6-6, the J gene TRBJ1-2, with 9 bases identical to TRBD1. The CDR3 length is 14 residues. Germline CDR1 is MNHNY and CDR2 is SVGAGI (reference sequence). Germline trimming cut 6 bases from V and 4 bases from J; bases unmatched to any gene: 6. The CDR3: CASRRTGDTYGYTF. The CDR3 coding sequence is TGTGCCAGCAGACGGACAGGGGATACCTATGGCTACACCTTC.

The V and J genes are TRBV28 and TRBJ1-2; no clear D. Germline CDR1 is MDHEN and CDR2 is SYDVKM. The germline V and J ends were trimmed by 5 bases and 0 bases, with 10 bases remaining between them. This CDR3 has 14 residues. DNA for the CDR3: TGTGCCAGCAGTGAAGACGGATCTAACTATGGCTACACCTTC. Translation: CASSEDGSNYGYTF.

This chain uses TRBV30 with TRBJ2-2; D perhaps matches TRBD1 (6 bases). The germline CDR1 and CDR2 sequences are GTSNPN and SVGIG (reference sequence). This CDR3 has 15 residues. The ends were cut back, 3 bases at V and 2 bases at J, with 13 bases in the middle. The CDR3 loop is CAWRYGTINTGELFF. The CDR3 region has the DNA TGTGCCTGGAGGTACGGGACAATCAACACCGGGGAGCTGTTTTTT.

This chain links TRBV29-1 with TRBJ1-5, with 7 bases identical to TRBD1. Germline lookup yields CDR1 SQVTM and CDR2 ANQGSEA. The CDR3 loop spans 14 amino acids. J was trimmed by 0 bases and V by 5 bases; bases with no gene match: 4. CDR3 in amino acids: CSVWDSYSNQPQHF. DNA for the CDR3: TGCAGCGTTTGGGACAGTTATAGCAATCAGCCCCAGCATTTT.

This chain links TRBV27 with TRBJ1-5; D is unresolved. The germline CDR1 and CDR2 sequences are MNHEY and SMNVEV (reference sequence). This CDR3 contains 13 residues. Trimming stripped 5 bases from V and 4 bases from J, with 9 bases between. The CDR3 sequence is CASSARYNQPQHF. DNA of the CDR3: TGTGCCAGCAGTGCCCGGTATAATCAGCCCCAGCATTTT.

In its sample, this clone was seen once. The CDR3 reads CAWSVSVRTWGYTF. The CDR3 DNA is TGTGCCTGGAGTGTTTCAGTTAGAACTTGGGGCTACACCTTC. This chain uses TRBV30 with TRBJ1-2; D remains unclear. CDR3 length: 14 residues. The V gene's germline CDR1 is GTSNPN and CDR2 SVGIG (reference sequence). V was shortened by 0 bases and J by 8 bases, with 16 bases between the two germline ends.

The genes are TRBV2 and TRBJ2-5; TRBD1 or TRBD2 may be the D gene (5 bases each). CDR1 and CDR2 (germline): SNHLY, FYNNEI. The CDR3 contains 13 residues. V lost 7 bases and J 0 bases, leaving 9 bases between the germline ends. The CDR3 loop reads CASIRDDQETQYF. The CDR3 bases are TGTGCCAGCATCAGGGACGACCAAGAGACCCAGTACTTC.

The sample holds a few counts of this clone. The chain has TRBV29-1 and TRBJ2-7; 10 bases match TRBD1. Germline trimming cut 6 bases from V and 3 bases from J; bases unmatched to any gene: 14. The CDR3 has 16 amino acids. Germline V gene data show CDR1 as SQVTM and CDR2 as ANQGSEA. For the CDR3, the DNA is TGCAGCGTAGTTTACCCTCCGGGACAGGGGCTCTACGAGCAGTACTTC. This translates into CSVVYPPGQGLYEQYF.

This clone was seen more than once but under ten times. This chain links TRBV28 with TRBJ1-4; D is perhaps TRBD1 (5 bases). This CDR3 is built from 13 residues. The germline V gene encodes CDR1 MDHEN and CDR2 SYDVKM. Trimming took 8 bases from V and 7 from J, leaving 14 bases between them. For the CDR3, the DNA is TGTGCCAGCGGTCTAGCTGGGGGTGAAAAACTGTTTTTT. The encoded protein is CASGLAGGEKLFF.

The chain has TRBV25-1 and TRBJ1-5; a possible D gene is TRBD1 (5 bases). This CDR3 spans 15 amino acids. The V end was cut by 8 bases, the J end by 4 bases, with 18 bases between. Germline loops: CDR1 MGHDK, CDR2 SYGVNS. In DNA, the CDR3 is TGTGCCAGCTCGGACGACCTCCGGGGGAATCAGCCCCAGCATTTT. This sequence encodes CASSDDLRGNQPQHF.

This rearrangement joins TRBV5-1 to TRBJ1-1; the D is unclear. From germline, CDR1 is SGHRS and CDR2 YFSETQ. The germline V and J ends were trimmed by 4 bases and 2 bases, with 12 bases remaining between them. The CDR3 runs to 14 residues. The CDR3 DNA sequence: TGCGCCAGCAGCGACGGGAGGGAAAACACTGAAGCTTTCTTT. Protein product: CASSDGRENTEAFF.

The genes are TRBV2 and TRBJ2-7; no reliable D call. Trimming cost V 4 bases and J 3 bases, with 10 bases left between them. CDR3 length equals 13 residues. Germline loops: CDR1 SNHLY, CDR2 FYNNEI. CDR3 in DNA: TGTGCCAGCAGTGTGGGCGGCTTCTACGAGCAGTACTTC. As protein: CASSVGGFYEQYF.

This clone was seen a handful of times. This sequence joins TRBV29-1 and TRBJ2-5; D is ambiguous. The assigned J gene may be wrong: the sequence end matches TRBJ2-7 better. Per the germline V gene, CDR1 is SQVTM and CDR2 is ANQGSEA. The CDR3 covers 10 residues. CDR3 sequence (DNA): TGCAGCGTTGGGGATGCCGAGCAGTACTTC. It is translated as CSVGDAEQYF.

This clone was counted a single time. This chain connects TRBV5-1 to TRBJ2-7; D might be TRBD1 or TRBD2, each matching 5 bases. V was shortened by 0 bases and J by 5 bases, with 12 bases between the two germline ends. From germline, CDR1 is SGHRS and CDR2 YFSETQ. This CDR3 is built from 14 residues. The DNA for the CDR3 is TGCGCCAGCAGCTTGGCCCTACCGGGACACGAGCAGTACTTC. Its translation: CASSLALPGHEQYF.